This T cell receptor (beta chain) was recovered during a study of CD8 T cells in Susac syndrome. Trimming pared 6 bases from V and 5 bases from J, leaving 13 bases between. This CDR3 is 13 amino acids long. The germline V gene encodes CDR1 MGHRA and CDR2 YSYEKL. The RNA, about 0.5 to 1 ug, was put through reverse transcription using random hexamers. TCR beta CDR3 was amplified by immunoSEQ covering 54 Vbeta and 13 Jbeta. TCRdb re-analysed the immunoSEQ multiplex PCR reads in MiXCR, keeping a single row per CDR3 protein. Of about 130,000 distinct CDR3 sequences listed, about 95% are singletons. This clonotype was obtained from a human donor with Susac syndrome. Sequenced material: CD8+ T cells from PBMCs. The rearrangement uses TRBV4-1 and TRBJ1-2; D uncertain. The chain's CDR3 is CASSQFSDYGYTF. CDR3 nucleotide sequence: TGCGCCAGCAGTCAATTTTCCGATTATGGCTACACCTTC.